A selection of T cell receptor beta chains follows, all from one sample in a study of blood T cell repertoires in COVID-19. Profiling relied on immunoSEQ multiplex PCR, and the TCRdb table lists in-frame clones only, not all of them. In the table there are some 85,000 clones, roughly nine tenths of which are singletons. Sequencing was done on a sample of peripheral blood. These receptor sequences come from a man aged 45-65 years with acute or convalescent COVID-19. Each CDR3 is given with its conserved first and last residue. D genes are given only for firm matches. A row's size may be missing; if present it is once, few, many or a size class.

v_gene: TRBV11-2; j_gene: TRBJ2-5; d_gene: TRBD2; abundance: NA; CDR3aa: CASAPAGGQETQYF; CDR3nt: TGTGCCAGCGCCCCCGCGGGGGGACAAGAGACCCAGTACTTC
v_gene: TRBV3-1/TRBV3-2; j_gene: TRBJ2-5; d_gene: NA; abundance: NA; CDR3aa: CASSQGPPETQYF; CDR3nt: TGTGCCAGCAGCCAGGGGCCCCCAGAGACCCAGTACTTC
v_gene: TRBV7-2; j_gene: TRBJ2-3; d_gene: TRBD1; abundance: NA; CDR3aa: CASSFAGQGPDTQYF; CDR3nt: TGTGCCAGCAGCTTTGCCGGACAGGGGCCAGATACGCAGTATTTT
v_gene: TRBV14; j_gene: TRBJ1-2; d_gene: TRBD1; abundance: NA; CDR3aa: CASSQNRQGSGYTF; CDR3nt: TGTGCCAGCAGCCAAAACCGACAGGGAAGCGGCTACACCTTC
v_gene: TRBV10-2; j_gene: TRBJ2-4; d_gene: NA; abundance: NA; CDR3aa: CASSVQGNIQYF; CDR3nt: TGCGCCAGCAGTGTACAGGGAAACATTCAGTACTTC
v_gene: TRBV6-2/TRBV6-3; j_gene: TRBJ2-1; d_gene: TRBD2; abundance: NA; CDR3aa: CASSSLGLAGFYNEQFF; CDR3nt: TGTGCCAGCAGTTCCCTGGGACTAGCGGGGTTTTACAATGAGCAGTTCTTC
v_gene: TRBV6-1; j_gene: TRBJ1-2; d_gene: TRBD1; abundance: NA; CDR3aa: CASSEYYRGGYGYTF; CDR3nt: TGTGCCAGCAGTGAATATTACAGGGGGGGATATGGCTACACCTTC
v_gene: TRBV29-1; j_gene: TRBJ2-5; d_gene: TRBD2; abundance: NA; CDR3aa: CSVVRGGPQETQYF; CDR3nt: TGCAGCGTTGTGCGGGGGGGCCCCCAAGAGACCCAGTACTTC
v_gene: TRBV28; j_gene: TRBJ1-4; d_gene: NA; abundance: NA; CDR3aa: CASSLGGVGEKLFF; CDR3nt: TGTGCCAGCAGCCTCGGAGGGGTTGGTGAAAAACTGTTTTTT
v_gene: TRBV7-2; j_gene: TRBJ2-3; d_gene: NA; abundance: NA; CDR3aa: CASSSRVSTDTQYF; CDR3nt: TGTGCCAGCAGCTCACGGGTGAGCACAGATACGCAGTATTTT
v_gene: TRBV11-2; j_gene: TRBJ1-6; d_gene: TRBD1; abundance: NA; CDR3aa: CASSNTGGNSPLHF; CDR3nt: TGTGCCAGCAGCAACACAGGGGGCAATTCACCCCTCCACTTT
v_gene: TRBV7-9; j_gene: TRBJ2-3; d_gene: TRBD2; abundance: NA; CDR3aa: CASSTRAGGPVTDTQYF; CDR3nt: TGTGCCAGCAGCACCCGGGCGGGGGGGCCAGTCACAGATACGCAGTATTTT
v_gene: TRBV11-2; j_gene: TRBJ2-1; d_gene: TRBD2; abundance: NA; CDR3aa: CASSPPGGGPLEQFF; CDR3nt: TGTGCCAGCAGCCCCCCGGGCGGGGGGCCGCTGGAGCAGTTCTTC
v_gene: TRBV3-1/TRBV3-2; j_gene: TRBJ1-2; d_gene: NA; abundance: NA; CDR3aa: CASSPGFDSGYTF; CDR3nt: TGTGCCAGCAGCCCCGGCTTTGACAGTGGCTACACCTTC
v_gene: TRBV18; j_gene: TRBJ1-5; d_gene: NA; abundance: NA; CDR3aa: CASSPRESGQPQHF; CDR3nt: TGTGCCAGCTCACCCAGGGAATCTGGGCAGCCCCAGCATTTT
v_gene: TRBV19; j_gene: TRBJ1-4; d_gene: NA; abundance: NA; CDR3aa: CASSILSNEKLFF; CDR3nt: TGTGCCAGTAGTATTCTGTCGAATGAAAAACTGTTTTTT
v_gene: TRBV5-1; j_gene: TRBJ2-6; d_gene: NA; abundance: NA; CDR3aa: CASSLVSSGANVLTF; CDR3nt: TGCGCCAGCAGCTTGGTCAGCTCTGGGGCCAACGTCCTGACTTTC
v_gene: TRBV5-6; j_gene: TRBJ1-4; d_gene: NA; abundance: NA; CDR3aa: CASSFRGKAEKLFF; CDR3nt: TGTGCCAGCAGCTTCAGGGGCAAGGCTGAAAAACTGTTTTTT
v_gene: TRBV7-9; j_gene: TRBJ1-6; d_gene: TRBD1; abundance: NA; CDR3aa: CASRQMTGENHF; CDR3nt: TGTGCCAGCAGACAAATGACAGGGGAAAACCACTTT
v_gene: TRBV11-1; j_gene: TRBJ1-1; d_gene: NA; abundance: NA; CDR3aa: CASSSGQNTEAFF; CDR3nt: TGTGCCAGCAGCTCTGGACAGAACACTGAAGCTTTCTTT
v_gene: TRBV11-2; j_gene: TRBJ2-7; d_gene: TRBD2; abundance: once; CDR3aa: CASSLGAGGTYEQYF; CDR3nt: TGTGCCAGCAGCTTAGGAGCGGGAGGTACCTACGAGCAGTACTTC
v_gene: TRBV30; j_gene: TRBJ1-1; d_gene: TRBD1; abundance: once; CDR3aa: CAWSFGTENYEAFF; CDR3nt: TGTGCCTGGAGCTTCGGGACAGAGAACTATGAAGCTTTCTTT
v_gene: TRBV6-6; j_gene: TRBJ1-3; d_gene: NA; abundance: NA; CDR3aa: CASSYGGAENTIYF; CDR3nt: TGTGCCAGCAGTTACGGGGGGGCGGAAAACACCATATATTTT
v_gene: TRBV9; j_gene: TRBJ1-6; d_gene: NA; abundance: once; CDR3aa: CASSVGQINSPLHF; CDR3nt: TGTGCCAGCAGCGTAGGACAGATTAATTCACCCCTCCACTTT
v_gene: TRBV5-1; j_gene: TRBJ1-2; d_gene: NA; abundance: NA; CDR3aa: CASSLTPPEGGVYGYTF; CDR3nt: TGCGCCAGCAGCTTAACCCCCCCCGAGGGAGGAGTCTATGGCTACACCTTC
v_gene: TRBV18; j_gene: TRBJ1-4; d_gene: TRBD1; abundance: NA; CDR3aa: CASSRDRDPGEKLFF; CDR3nt: TGTGCCAGCTCACGGGACAGGGATCCTGGTGAAAAACTGTTTTTT
v_gene: TRBV19; j_gene: TRBJ1-5; d_gene: TRBD1; abundance: NA; CDR3aa: CASSMPRQGGSLSRDQPQHF; CDR3nt: TGTGCCAGTAGTATGCCAAGACAGGGGGGTTCTCTTTCACGGGATCAGCCCCAGCATTTT
v_gene: TRBV2; j_gene: TRBJ2-2; d_gene: NA; abundance: NA; CDR3aa: CASSVRERGTGELFF; CDR3nt: TGTGCCAGCAGTGTCAGGGAAAGGGGCACCGGGGAGCTGTTTTTT
v_gene: TRBV24-1; j_gene: TRBJ2-2; d_gene: TRBD2; abundance: NA; CDR3aa: CATRGGATGELFF; CDR3nt: TGTGCCACCCGCGGGGGGGCCACCGGGGAGCTGTTTTTT
v_gene: TRBV19; j_gene: TRBJ2-3; d_gene: TRBD2; abundance: NA; CDR3aa: CASSNRLAGGTDTQYF; CDR3nt: TGTGCCAGTAGTAACAGACTAGCGGGGGGCACAGATACGCAGTATTTT
v_gene: TRBV28; j_gene: TRBJ1-6; d_gene: TRBD1; abundance: NA; CDR3aa: CASNSDRGSSPLHF; CDR3nt: TGTGCCAGCAACTCGGACAGGGGATCTTCACCCCTCCACTTT
v_gene: TRBV2; j_gene: TRBJ1-5; d_gene: TRBD1; abundance: few; CDR3aa: CASRQTGHVNQPQHF; CDR3nt: TGTGCCAGCAGACAGACAGGGCATGTCAATCAGCCCCAGCATTTT
v_gene: TRBV19; j_gene: TRBJ1-1; d_gene: NA; abundance: once; CDR3aa: CASSMDRTEAFF; CDR3nt: TGTGCCAGTAGTATGGACAGAACTGAAGCTTTCTTT